This T cell receptor (beta chain) emerged from a study of T cells in Graves' hyperthyroidism and ophthalmopathy. Findings of the study overall: Stable hyperthyroidism and ophthalmopathy were separated using 13 V-J signatures.

Germline CDR1 and CDR2: SGHAT and FQNNGV. The CDR3 is 16 residues long. V dropped 6 bases and J dropped 0 bases, with 17 bases sitting between them. At least ten counts were recorded for this clonotype. The antigen is unknown. Researchers took RNA transcripts and amplified the TCR beta CDR3 regions from them. HTBI primers were employed in a first-round RT-PCR of the TCR CDR3. TCRdb reprocessed the multiplex PCR reads via MiXCR and lists one record per CDR3 protein. The table has 660,000 or so distinct CDR3 sequences, about a fifth seen once. The study based diagnoses on clinical symptoms, serum thyroxine and TRAb, thyroid ultrasound and orbital computed tomography.

The chain is built from TRBV11-2 and TRBJ2-5, with D maybe TRBD2 (5 bases). The source of this sequence is a man aged 30 to 45 with Graves' ophthalmopathy. Sample: blood. CDR3 DNA: TGTGCCAGCAGTCGGGAAGGAGCTTCGTACCAAGAGACCCAGTACTTC. It is translated as CASSREGASYQETQYF.